The rows below give T cell receptor beta chains drawn from one sample of a study of shared clonotypes between healthy human individuals. Measured with immunoSEQ multiplex PCR; TCRdb has only the in-frame clones, and not every one. The sample holds about 2,100,000 clones, under 95% seen once. Sequenced sample: naive CD8+ T cells from PBMCs. The receptors were gathered from a man younger than 35 in good health. Some clones in this sample may be carry-over from other donors' samples. The CDR3 runs from the conserved cysteine through the conserved F or W. The D gene is left open where the match is weak. Clone size appears in some rows only: once, few, many, or a class for an expanded clone.

>TRBJ1-3|-|16|TRBV11-2|-
TGTGCCAGCAGCTTTACACAGGGATTCTTTGGAAACACCATATATTTT
CASSFTQGFFGNTIYF
>TRBJ2-7|TRBD2|17|TRBV5-4|-
TGTGCCAGCAGCCCCGGACTAGCGGGAGGTCCTTCCTACGAGCAGTACTTC
CASSPGLAGGPSYEQYF
>TRBJ1-5|-|14|TRBV19|few
TGTGCCAGTAGTATAGGGGATAGCAATCAGCCCCAGCATTTT
CASSIGDSNQPQHF
>TRBJ1-1|-|14|TRBV7-9|once
TGTGCCAGCAGCTCCCGGGACGGTAACACTGAAGCTTTCTTT
CASSSRDGNTEAFF
>TRBJ2-2|-|12|TRBV30|-
TGTGCCTGGAGATTCGACACCGGGGAGCTGTTTTTT
CAWRFDTGELFF
>TRBJ1-1|-|13|TRBV9|-
TGTGCCAGCAGCCCCGGGGGGTACACTGAAGCTTTCTTT
CASSPGGYTEAFF
>TRBJ1-1|-|17|TRBV28|-
TGTGCCAGCAGTTCCCTCGGTGGAGCCCCCCAAGCGACTGAAGCTTTCTTT
CASSSLGGAPQATEAFF
>TRBJ2-3|TRBD2|17|TRBV28|-
TGTGCCAGCAGTTTAGTACTAGCGGGAGAAAGGACAGATACGCAGTATTTT
CASSLVLAGERTDTQYF
>TRBJ2-3|-|13|TRBV27|-
TGTGCCAGCAGTTTCCATGGCACAGATACGCAGTATTTT
CASSFHGTDTQYF
>TRBJ2-7|TRBD1|13|TRBV29-1|-
TGCAGCGCCCGGGACAGGGCCTCCTACGAGCAGTACTTC
CSARDRASYEQYF
>TRBJ2-4|-|14|TRBV7-9|-
TGTGCCACCGGTGATGGGGAAGCCAAAAACATTCAGTACTTC
CATGDGEAKNIQYF
>TRBJ2-5|-|17|TRBV29-1|-
TGCAGCGCCGCAAAGCTCTTAGGCACAGGGACTCAAGAGACCCAGTACTTC
CSAAKLLGTGTQETQYF
>TRBJ2-7|TRBD2|14|TRBV27|-
TGTGCCAGCAGTTTTAGACTAGCGGGGAGCGAGCAGTACTTC
CASSFRLAGSEQYF
>TRBJ1-1|-|11|TRBV27|-
TGTGCAACAGGGCGGAGCACTGAAGCTTTCTTT
CATGRSTEAFF
>TRBJ2-2|-|18|TRBV7-8|once
TGTGCCAGCAGCTTAGAAGCCGGGGGATCTGGGGCCACCGGGGAGCTGTTTTTT
CASSLEAGGSGATGELFF
>TRBJ2-7|-|15|TRBV27|-
TGTGCCAGCAGTTTATCCCAGGCTGGTTCCTACGAGCAGTACTTC
CASSLSQAGSYEQYF
>TRBJ1-5|TRBD1|13|TRBV6-5|-
TGTGCCAGCAGACAGGGGTTCAATCAGCCCCAGCATTTT
CASRQGFNQPQHF
>TRBJ2-3|TRBD2|18|TRBV19|-
TGTGCCAGTAGTATAGATTCATCTAGCGGGGCGATCACAGATACGCAGTATTTT
CASSIDSSSGAITDTQYF
>TRBJ2-7|-|13|TRBV11-2|-
TGTGCCAGCAGCGCAGCTACAGGGCCCGAGCAGTACTTC
CASSAATGPEQYF
>TRBJ2-1|TRBD2|16|TRBV27|-
TGTGCCAGCAGTCCCTCGGTGGCGGGAGAGGATGTTGAGCAGTTCTTC
CASSPSVAGEDVEQFF
>TRBJ2-7|TRBD2|15|TRBV2|-
TGTGCCAGCAGTGCCCTAGCGGGAGGTAACTACGAGCAGTACTTC
CASSALAGGNYEQYF
>TRBJ2-1|-|14|TRBV27|-
TGTGCCAGCAGTTTGGGGTCCGAGGGGTATGAGCAGTTCTTC
CASSLGSEGYEQFF
>TRBJ2-7|TRBD1|16|TRBV27|once
TGTGCCAGCAGTTTAACTCTGCGGGACAGGTACTACGAGCAGTACTTC
CASSLTLRDRYYEQYF
>TRBJ2-3|-|16|TRBV7-6|-
TGTGCCAGCAGCTTAGGAGCGGTTCGGGGCACAGATACGCAGTATTTT
CASSLGAVRGTDTQYF
>TRBJ2-7|-|15|TRBV9|-
TGTGCCAGCAGCGTAGGTGTGGGCATGGGCTACGAGCAGTACTTC
CASSVGVGMGYEQYF
>TRBJ2-7|TRBD2|16|TRBV6-6|-
TGTGCCAGCAGTTACTTGTACGCGGGAGCCCACTACGAGCAGTACTTC
CASSYLYAGAHYEQYF
>TRBJ2-7|-|14|TRBV19|-
TGTGCCAGTAGTATAGATACAGAGACCTACGAGCAGTACTTC
CASSIDTETYEQYF
>TRBJ2-1|-|14|TRBV30|-
TGTGCCTGGAGGGCGCCCGTCAGGGTGGATGAGCAGTTCTTC
CAWRAPVRVDEQFF
>TRBJ2-2|-|17|TRBV4-3|-
TGCGCCAGCAGCCAAGATTCGAGGGGAGCTAACACCGGGGAGCTGTTTTTT
CASSQDSRGANTGELFF
>TRBJ2-7|TRBD2|13|TRBV10-2|-
TGCGCCAGCGGGGGGGGGATTTCCTACGAGCAGTACTTC
CASGGGISYEQYF
>TRBJ1-1|-|12|TRBV5-4|few
TGTGCCAGCAGCTTGATTCTCACTGAAGCTTTCTTT
CASSLILTEAFF
>TRBJ2-1|-|16|TRBV7-3|-
TGTGCCAGCAGCCTTAGGACGGGGAGCGCCTACAATGAGCAGTTCTTC
CASSLRTGSAYNEQFF
>TRBJ1-2|TRBD1|16|TRBV14|-
TGTGCCAGCAGCCCCTATTCGGGACAGGGGATCTATGGCTACACCTTC
CASSPYSGQGIYGYTF
>TRBJ2-1|TRBD2|14|TRBV27|-
TGTGCCAGCAGTCATGGACTAGCACTCAATGAGCAGTTCTTC
CASSHGLALNEQFF
>TRBJ1-2|-|13|TRBV11-2|-
TGTGCCACCATCTCAGTCCCCAACTATGGCTACACCTTC
CATISVPNYGYTF
>TRBJ1-5|-|13|TRBV19|-
TGTGCCAGTAGTATAGGAGGCGGTCAGCCCCAGCATTTT
CASSIGGGQPQHF
>TRBJ2-7|-|13|TRBV6-5|-
TGTGCCAGCAGTTACGAGGGCAGGCACGAGCAGTACTTC
CASSYEGRHEQYF
>TRBJ2-5|TRBD2|16|TRBV29-1|-
TGCAGCGTCGCCGGCGGGGGAGCGGGAGTTTGGGAGACCCAGTACTTC
CSVAGGGAGVWETQYF
>TRBJ2-7|TRBD1|15|TRBV9|-
TGTGCCAGCAGCCTCTTTGGGACAGGGGGCAACGAGCAGTACTTC
CASSLFGTGGNEQYF
>TRBJ2-7|TRBD1|14|TRBV30|-
TGTGCCTGGTCATGGGCAACAGGGGACTACGAGCAGTACTTC
CAWSWATGDYEQYF
>TRBJ1-5|-|14|TRBV5-8|-
TGTGCCAGCAGCATACTACAGGGACTTCAGCCCCAGCATTTT
CASSILQGLQPQHF
>TRBJ2-2|TRBD2|16|TRBV27|once
TGTGCCAGCAGTCCGACACTAGCGGGAGTCCCCGGGGAGCTGTTTTTT
CASSPTLAGVPGELFF
>TRBJ2-7|-|14|TRBV7-9|-
TGTGCCAGCAGCTTAGCGGAGGGTGGCTACGAGCAGTACTTC
CASSLAEGGYEQYF